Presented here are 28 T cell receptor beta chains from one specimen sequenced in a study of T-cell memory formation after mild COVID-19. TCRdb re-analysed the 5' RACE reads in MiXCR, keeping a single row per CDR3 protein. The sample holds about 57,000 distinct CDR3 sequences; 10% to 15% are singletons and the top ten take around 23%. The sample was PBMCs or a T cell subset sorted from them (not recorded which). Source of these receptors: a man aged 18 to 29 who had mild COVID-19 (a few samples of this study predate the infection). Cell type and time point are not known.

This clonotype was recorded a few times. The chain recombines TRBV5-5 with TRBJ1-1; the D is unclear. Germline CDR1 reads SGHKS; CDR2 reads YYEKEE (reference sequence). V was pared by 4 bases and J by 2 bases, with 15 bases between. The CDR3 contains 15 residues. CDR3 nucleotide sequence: TGTGCCAGCAGCCCGGGTCCTCTGGGAAACACTGAAGCTTTCTTT. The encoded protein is CASSPGPLGNTEAFF. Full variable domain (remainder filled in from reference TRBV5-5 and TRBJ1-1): DAGVTQSPTHLIKTRGQQVTLRCSPISGHKSVSWYQQVLGQGPQFIFQYYEKEERGRGNFPDRFSARQFPNYSSELNVNALLLGDSALYLCASSPGPLGNTEAFFGQGTRLTVV.

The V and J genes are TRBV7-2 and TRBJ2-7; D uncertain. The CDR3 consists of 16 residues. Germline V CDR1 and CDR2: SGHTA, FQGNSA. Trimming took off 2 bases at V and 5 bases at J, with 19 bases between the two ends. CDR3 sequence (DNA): TGTGCCAGCAGCTTACAGGCGGCAGGAAGTTTCCACGAGCAGTACTTC. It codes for CASSLQAAGSFHEQYF.

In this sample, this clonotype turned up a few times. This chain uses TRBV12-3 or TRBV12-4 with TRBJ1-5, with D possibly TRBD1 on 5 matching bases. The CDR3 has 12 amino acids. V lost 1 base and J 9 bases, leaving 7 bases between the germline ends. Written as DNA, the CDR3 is TGTGCCAGCAGTTTAGGTCAGGGGCCCCAGCATTTT. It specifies CASSLGQGPQHF.

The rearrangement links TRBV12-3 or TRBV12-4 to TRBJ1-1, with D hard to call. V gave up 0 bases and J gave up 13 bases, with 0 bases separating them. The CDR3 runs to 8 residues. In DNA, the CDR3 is TGTGCCAGCAGTTTAGCTTTCTTT. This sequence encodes CASSLAFF.

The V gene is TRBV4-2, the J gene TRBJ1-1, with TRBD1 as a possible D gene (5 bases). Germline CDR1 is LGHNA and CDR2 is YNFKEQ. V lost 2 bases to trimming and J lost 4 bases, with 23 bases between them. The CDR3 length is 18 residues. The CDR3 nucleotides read TGTGCCAGCAGCCAAATCCTGGACAACCTCCCGGGTAGCACTGAAGCTTTCTTT. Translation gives CASSQILDNLPGSTEAFF.

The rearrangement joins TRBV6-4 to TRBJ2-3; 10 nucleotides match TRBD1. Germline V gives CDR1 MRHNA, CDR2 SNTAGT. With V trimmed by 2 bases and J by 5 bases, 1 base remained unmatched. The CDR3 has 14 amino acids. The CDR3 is CASSDRTGGDTQYF. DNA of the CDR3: TGTGCCAGCAGTGACAGGACAGGGGGAGATACGCAGTATTTT.

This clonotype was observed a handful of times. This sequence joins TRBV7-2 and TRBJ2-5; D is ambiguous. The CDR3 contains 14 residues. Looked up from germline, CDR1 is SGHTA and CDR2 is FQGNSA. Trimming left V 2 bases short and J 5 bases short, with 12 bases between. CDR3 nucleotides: TGTGCCAGCAGCTTAACGGGCAGTGTGGAGACCCAGTACTTC. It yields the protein CASSLTGSVETQYF.

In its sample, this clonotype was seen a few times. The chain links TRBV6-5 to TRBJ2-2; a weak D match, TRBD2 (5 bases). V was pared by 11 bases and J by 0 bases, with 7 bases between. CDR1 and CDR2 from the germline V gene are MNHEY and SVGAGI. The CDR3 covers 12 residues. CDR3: CAAGSNTGELFF. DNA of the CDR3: TGTGCCGCGGGCTCGAACACCGGGGAGCTGTTTTTT.

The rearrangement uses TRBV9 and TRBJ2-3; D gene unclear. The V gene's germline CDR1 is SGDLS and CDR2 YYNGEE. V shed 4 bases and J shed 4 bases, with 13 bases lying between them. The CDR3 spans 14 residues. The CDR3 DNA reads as TGTGCCAGCAGCACCGAGCTCGGCGCAGATACGCAGTATTTT. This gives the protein CASSTELGADTQYF.

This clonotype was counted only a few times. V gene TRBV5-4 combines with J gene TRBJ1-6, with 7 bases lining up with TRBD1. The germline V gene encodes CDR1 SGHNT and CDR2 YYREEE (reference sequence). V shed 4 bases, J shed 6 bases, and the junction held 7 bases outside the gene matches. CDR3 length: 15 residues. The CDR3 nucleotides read TGTGCCAGCAGCCCGGGACAGACCGTTAATTCACCCCTCCACTTT. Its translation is CASSPGQTVNSPLHF.

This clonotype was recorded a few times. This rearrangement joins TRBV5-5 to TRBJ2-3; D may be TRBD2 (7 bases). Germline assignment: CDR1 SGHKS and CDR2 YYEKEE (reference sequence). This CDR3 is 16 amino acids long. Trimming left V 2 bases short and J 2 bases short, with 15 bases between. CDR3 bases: TGTGCCAGCAGCTTAGGGGGGAGGGGGTCCACAGATACGCAGTATTTT. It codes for CASSLGGRGSTDTQYF.

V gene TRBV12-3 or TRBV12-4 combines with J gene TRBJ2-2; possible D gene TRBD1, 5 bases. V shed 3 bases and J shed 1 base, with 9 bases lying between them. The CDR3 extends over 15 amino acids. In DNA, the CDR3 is TGTGCCAGCAGTTTCTGGCAGGGGAACACCGGGGAGCTGTTTTTT. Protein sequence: CASSFWQGNTGELFF.

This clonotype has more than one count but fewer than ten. This CDR3 is CASSPYGGALYF. CDR3 nucleotides: TGTGCCAGCAGCCCCTACGGAGGCGCGTTATACTTC. The chain carries TRBV11-3 and TRBJ2-7; perhaps TRBD2 as D (5 bases). The CDR3 runs to 12 residues. The germline CDR1 and CDR2 sequences are SGHNT and YENEEA. V gave up 5 bases and J gave up 13 bases, with 18 bases separating them. The complete variable domain, with remaining parts taken from reference TRBV11-3 and TRBJ2-7, reads EAGVVQSPRYKIIEKKQPVAFWCNPISGHNTLYWYLQNLGQGPELLIRYENEEAVDDSQLPKDRFSAERLKGVDSTLKIQPAELGDSAVYLCASSPYGGALYFGPGTRLTVT.

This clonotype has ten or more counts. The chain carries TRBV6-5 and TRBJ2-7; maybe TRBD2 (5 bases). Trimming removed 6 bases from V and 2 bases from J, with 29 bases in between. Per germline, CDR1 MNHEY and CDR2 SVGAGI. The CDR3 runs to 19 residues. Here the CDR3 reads CASSLVRAAWRNGAYEQYV. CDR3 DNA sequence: TGTGCCAGCAGCCTAGTTCGTGCCGCGTGGAGGAACGGCGCCTACGAGCAGTACGTC.

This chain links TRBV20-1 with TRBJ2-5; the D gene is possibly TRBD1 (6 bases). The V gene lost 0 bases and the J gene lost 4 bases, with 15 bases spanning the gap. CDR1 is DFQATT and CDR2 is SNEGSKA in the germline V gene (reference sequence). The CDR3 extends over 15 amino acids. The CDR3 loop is CSARDPQGVGETQYF. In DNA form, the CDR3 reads TGCAGTGCTAGAGACCCACAGGGTGTAGGAGAGACCCAGTACTTC.

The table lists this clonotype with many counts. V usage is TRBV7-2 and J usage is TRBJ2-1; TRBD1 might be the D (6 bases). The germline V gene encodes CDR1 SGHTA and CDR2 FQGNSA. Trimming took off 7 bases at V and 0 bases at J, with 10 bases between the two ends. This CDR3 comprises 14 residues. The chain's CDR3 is CASTKGGSYNEQFF. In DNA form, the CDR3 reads TGTGCCAGCACCAAAGGGGGCTCCTACAATGAGCAGTTCTTC.

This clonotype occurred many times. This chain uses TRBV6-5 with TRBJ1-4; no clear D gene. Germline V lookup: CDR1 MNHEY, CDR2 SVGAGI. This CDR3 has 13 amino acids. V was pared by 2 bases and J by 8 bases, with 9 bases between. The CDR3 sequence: CASSYRVREKLFF. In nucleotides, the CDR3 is TGTGCCAGCAGTTACAGGGTTCGCGAAAAACTGTTTTTT.

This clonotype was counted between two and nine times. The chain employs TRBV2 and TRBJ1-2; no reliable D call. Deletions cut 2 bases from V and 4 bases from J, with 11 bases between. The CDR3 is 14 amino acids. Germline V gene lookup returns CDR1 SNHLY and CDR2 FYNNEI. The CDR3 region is CASSETTYPYGYTF. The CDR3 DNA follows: TGTGCCAGCAGTGAAACAACGTATCCCTATGGCTACACCTTC. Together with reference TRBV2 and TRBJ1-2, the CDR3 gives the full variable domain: EPEVTQTPSHQVTQMGQEVILRCVPISNHLYFYWYRQILGQKVEFLVSFYNNEISEKSEIFDDQFSVERPDGSNFTLKIRSTKLEDSAMYFCASSETTYPYGYTFGSGTRLTVV.

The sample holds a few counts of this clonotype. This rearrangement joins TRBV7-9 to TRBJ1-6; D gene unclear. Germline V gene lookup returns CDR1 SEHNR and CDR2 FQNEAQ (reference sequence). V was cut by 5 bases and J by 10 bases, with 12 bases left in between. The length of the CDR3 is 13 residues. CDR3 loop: CASSPWTVSPLHF. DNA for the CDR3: TGTGCCAGCAGCCCATGGACTGTCTCACCCCTCCACTTT.

CDR3 DNA sequence: TGTGCCAGCAGCGGACAGGGAGAATCGGGCTACACCTTC. Translated, it gives CASSGQGESGYTF. The chain uses TRBV12-3 or TRBV12-4 and TRBJ1-2; 8 bases align to TRBD1. There are 13 residues in the CDR3. J gave up 8 bases and V 6 bases, and 8 bases lay outside the gene matches.

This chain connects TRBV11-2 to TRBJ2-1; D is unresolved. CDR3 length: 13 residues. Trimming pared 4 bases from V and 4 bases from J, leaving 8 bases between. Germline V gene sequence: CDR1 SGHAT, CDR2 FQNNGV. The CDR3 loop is CASSSLQYNEQFF. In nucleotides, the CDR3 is TGTGCCAGCAGCTCCTTACAGTACAATGAGCAGTTCTTC.

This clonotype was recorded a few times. The CDR3 spells CASGLENTEAFF. The CDR3, as DNA: TGTGCTAGTGGTTTAGAGAACACTGAAGCTTTCTTT. The rearrangement joins TRBV12-5 to TRBJ1-1; the D is unclear. CDR1 and CDR2 (germline): LGHNT, FRNRAP. The CDR3 has 12 amino acids. V lost 3 bases to trimming and J lost 1 base, with 3 bases between them.

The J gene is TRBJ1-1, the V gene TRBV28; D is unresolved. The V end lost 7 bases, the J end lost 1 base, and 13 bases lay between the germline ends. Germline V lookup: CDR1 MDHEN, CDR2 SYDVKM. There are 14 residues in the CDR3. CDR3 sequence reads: CASTPMGWNTEAFF. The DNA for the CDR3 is TGTGCCAGCACCCCGATGGGCTGGAACACTGAAGCTTTCTTT.

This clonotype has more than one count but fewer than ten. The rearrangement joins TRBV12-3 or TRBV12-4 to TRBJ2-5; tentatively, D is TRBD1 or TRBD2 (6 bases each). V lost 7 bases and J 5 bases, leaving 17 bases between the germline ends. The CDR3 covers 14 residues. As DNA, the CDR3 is TGTGCCAGCACCATCGGAGGGGGTAGGGAGACCCAGTACTTC. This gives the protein CASTIGGGRETQYF.

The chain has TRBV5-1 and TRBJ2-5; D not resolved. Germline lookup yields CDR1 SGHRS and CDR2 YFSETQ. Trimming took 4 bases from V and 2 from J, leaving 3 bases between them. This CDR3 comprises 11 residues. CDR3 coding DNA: TGCGCCAGCAGCGCACAAGAGACCCAGTACTTC. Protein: CASSAQETQYF. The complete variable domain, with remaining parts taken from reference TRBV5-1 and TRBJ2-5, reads KAGVTQTPRYLIKTRGQQVTLSCSPISGHRSVSWYQQTPGQGLQFLFEYFSETQRNKGNFPGRFSGRQFSNSRSEMNVSTLELGDSALYLCASSAQETQYFGPGTRLLVL.

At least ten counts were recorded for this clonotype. The CDR3: CASRPLSEITDTQYF. The CDR3 DNA follows: TGTGCAAGTCGCCCCCTCTCTGAAATAACAGATACGCAGTATTTT. This chain uses TRBV12-2 with TRBJ2-3; the listed D gene, TRBD1, was not tested against the DNA. TRBV12-2 is described as a pseudogene. The CDR3 length is 15 residues.

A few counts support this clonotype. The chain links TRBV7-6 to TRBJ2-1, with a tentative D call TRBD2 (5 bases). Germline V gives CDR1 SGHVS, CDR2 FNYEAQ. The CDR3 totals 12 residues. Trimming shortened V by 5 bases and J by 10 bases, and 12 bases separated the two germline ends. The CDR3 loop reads CASSPGTREQFF. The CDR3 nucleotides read TGTGCCAGCAGCCCGGGTACTAGGGAGCAGTTCTTC.

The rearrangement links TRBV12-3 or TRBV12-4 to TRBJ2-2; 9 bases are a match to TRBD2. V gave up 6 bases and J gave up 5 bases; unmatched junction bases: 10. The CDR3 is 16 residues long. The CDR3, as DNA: TGTGCCAGCAGATATAGCGGGGGCCGGAATACCGGGGAGCTGTTTTTT. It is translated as CASRYSGGRNTGELFF.